The present T cell receptor beta chain was sequenced within a study of T cells after yellow fever vaccination (dated by TCRdb to the late 2010s). General notes on the study: Libraries from fractions with low cell numbers were prepared with the SMART-Seq v4 Ultra Low Input RNA kit. To follow T-cell clones before and after primary and booster YFV17D yellow fever vaccination, bulk TCR alpha and beta repertoires were sequenced over time. Two healthy male donors made up the cohort, one aged 18 to 29 years and the other aged 30 to 40 years. Blood was collected at multiple timepoints before and after primary and secondary immunization, and bulk PBMC replicates and cell subsets were isolated. What the study reported, not specific to this receptor: Compared with the primary T-cell response, the secondary T-cell response was faster but weaker, reaching its peak on day 5 rather than on day 15. A small share of clonotypes occurred in both CD4 and CD8 compartments, likely arising from convergent recombination. After the booster, most of the clones that had expanded following primary vaccination were detected again (almost 98% of CD4 and roughly nine tenths of CD8), which suggests that memory was broadly maintained. Because abundant contaminating clonotypes from the bulk population could be contained in FACS-sorted repertoires, computational filtering was required. Only a couple of donors were included in the study, so the extent to which the findings can be generalized is limited.

From a lookup of the germline V gene, CDR1 and CDR2 are LGHNA and YNFKEQ. V lost 0 bases and J lost 1 base; the stretch between them is 10 bases long. The CDR3 spans 16 residues, from the cysteine through the phenylalanine. Left in the record is the CDR3 DNA by itself, 48 bases read in frame from the first base. TCR cDNA was synthesized by 5'RACE template switching, which introduced a universal primer site and unique molecular identifiers. Priming for cDNA synthesis came from both the TCR alpha and TCR beta constant segments. Library amplification involved two PCR steps, and the second step added sample barcodes and sequencing adapters. Sequencing of libraries was done on Illumina HiSeq 2500 (2x100 bp) or NovaSeq (2x150 bp). Per the original workflow: Demultiplexing of reads and collapsing into UMI consensus sequences were performed with MIGEC, and V(D)J alignment was carried out with MiXCR. Vaccine-responding clonotypes were identified with edgeR using replicate PBMC samples, with FDR below 0.01 and a log2 fold change above 5 up to day 15 being required. Bulk clonotypes were assigned CD4 or CD8 identity according to which sequenced CD4 or CD8 repertoire held them at higher abundance. Starting from the raw public reads, TCRdb applied fastp trimming at Q25, assembled clones with MiXCR and retained in-frame beta chains. Merged by CDR3 protein, the rows form single entries marked with the most common genes and DNA. The authors' filters were not applied to this entry. The sample table contains approximately 300,000 distinct CDR3 sequences; only one count was recorded for about 6.9% of them. The ten largest account for 18% of the sample.

What the treatment or condition label conveys for this sample: live attenuated yellow fever vaccine strain. At each blood-draw timepoint, two biological replicates of bulk PBMCs were collected. A standard Ficoll-Paque protocol was used to isolate PBMCs from peripheral blood. TriZol was used to extract RNA from bulk PBMCs, from CD4 and CD8 fractions, and from dextramer-positive and dextramer-negative fractions. This clonotype was counted between two and nine times. The specificity of this receptor is unknown. Base quality data are lacking; no much larger clone is found one base away. The chain employs TRBV4-2 and TRBJ2-4, with TRBD2 as a weak D call on 6 bases. This clonotype was obtained from a man between 18 and 29 years old who received the YFV17D yellow fever vaccine. Here the sequenced sample was PBMCs, taken approximately 40 days after the first yellow fever vaccination. The DNA is TGTGCCAGCAGCCAAGATGGCGCGGGGGCCAAAAACATTCAGTACTTC. The translation is CASSQDGAGAKNIQYF.